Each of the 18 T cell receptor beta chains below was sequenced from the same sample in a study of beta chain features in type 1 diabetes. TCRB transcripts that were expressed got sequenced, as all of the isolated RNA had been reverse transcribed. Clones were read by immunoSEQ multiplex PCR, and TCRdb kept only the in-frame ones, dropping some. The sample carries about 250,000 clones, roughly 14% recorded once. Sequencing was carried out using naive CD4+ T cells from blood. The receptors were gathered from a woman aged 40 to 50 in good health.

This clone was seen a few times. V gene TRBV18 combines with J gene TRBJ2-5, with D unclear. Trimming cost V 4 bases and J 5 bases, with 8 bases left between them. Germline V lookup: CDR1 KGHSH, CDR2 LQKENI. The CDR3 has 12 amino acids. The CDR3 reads CASSQLRETQYF. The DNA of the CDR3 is TGTGCCAGCTCACAACTAAGGGAGACCCAGTACTTC.

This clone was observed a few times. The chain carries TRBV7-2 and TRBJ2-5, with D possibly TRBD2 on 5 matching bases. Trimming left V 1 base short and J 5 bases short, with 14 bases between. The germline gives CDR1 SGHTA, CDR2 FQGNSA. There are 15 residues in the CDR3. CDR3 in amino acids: CASSLDRTRRETQYF. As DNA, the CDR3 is TGTGCCAGCAGCTTAGATCGTACCCGGAGGGAGACCCAGTACTTC.

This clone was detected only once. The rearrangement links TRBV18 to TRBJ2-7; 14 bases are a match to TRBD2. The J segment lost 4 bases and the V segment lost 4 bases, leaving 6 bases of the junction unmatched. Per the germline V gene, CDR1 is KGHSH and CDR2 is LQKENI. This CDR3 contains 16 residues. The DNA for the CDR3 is TGTGCCAGCTCACAGACTAGCGGGGGGGCCGTATACGAGCAGTACTTC. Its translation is CASSQTSGGAVYEQYF.

The CDR3 DNA reads as TGTGCCAGCAGTTTGCTGTGGCATAGCAATCAGCCCCAGCATTTT. This gives the protein CASSLLWHSNQPQHF. V gene TRBV27 combines with J gene TRBJ1-5; D unclear. CDR1 is MNHEY and CDR2 is SMNVEV in the germline V gene (reference sequence). The CDR3 is 15 residues long. Trimming removed 3 bases from V and 0 bases from J, with 9 bases in between.

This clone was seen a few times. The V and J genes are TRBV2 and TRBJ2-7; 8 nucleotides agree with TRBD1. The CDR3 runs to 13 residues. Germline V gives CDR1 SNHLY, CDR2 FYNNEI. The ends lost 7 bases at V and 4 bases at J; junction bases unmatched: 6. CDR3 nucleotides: TGTGCCAGCACCGGGACAGGAGCTTACGAGCAGTACTTC. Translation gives CASTGTGAYEQYF.

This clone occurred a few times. CDR3 sequence reads: CASSLKGGTAGGTDTQYF. CDR3 sequence (DNA): TGTGCCAGCAGCCTCAAGGGGGGGACTGCCGGCGGCACAGATACGCAGTATTTT. The gene calls are TRBV21-1 and TRBJ2-3; no DNA check was done on the table's D call, TRBD2. TRBV21-1 is described as a pseudogene. This CDR3 is built from 18 residues.

CDR3 amino acids: CALTKRVGNTDTQYF. The CDR3 DNA reads TGTGCCCTTACTAAGCGGGTCGGTAACACAGATACGCAGTATTTT. This chain connects TRBV6-4 to TRBJ2-3; D might be TRBD2 (6 bases). The germline CDR1 and CDR2 sequences are MRHNA and SNTAGT. The CDR3 is 15 amino acids. The V end was cut by 11 bases, the J end by 2 bases, with 20 bases between.

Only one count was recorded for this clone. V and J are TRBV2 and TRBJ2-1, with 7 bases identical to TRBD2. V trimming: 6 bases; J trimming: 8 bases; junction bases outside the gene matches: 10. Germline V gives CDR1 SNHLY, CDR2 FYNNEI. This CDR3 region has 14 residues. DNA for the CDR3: TGTGCCAGCAGGGCTGGACTAGTCTTGGATGAGCAGTTCTTC. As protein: CASRAGLVLDEQFF.

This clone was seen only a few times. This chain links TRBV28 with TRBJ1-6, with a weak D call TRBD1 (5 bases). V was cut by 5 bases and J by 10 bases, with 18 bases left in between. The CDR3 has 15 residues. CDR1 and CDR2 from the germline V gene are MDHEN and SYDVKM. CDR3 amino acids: CASSPLGQGVSPLHF. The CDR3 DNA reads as TGTGCCAGCAGTCCCCTCGGGCAGGGTGTGTCACCCCTCCACTTT.

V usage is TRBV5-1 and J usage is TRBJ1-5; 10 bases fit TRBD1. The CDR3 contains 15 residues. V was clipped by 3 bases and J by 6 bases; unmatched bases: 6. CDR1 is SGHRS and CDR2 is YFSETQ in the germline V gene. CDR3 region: CASSSGTGVGQPQHF. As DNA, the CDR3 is TGCGCCAGCAGCTCCGGGACAGGGGTAGGTCAGCCCCAGCATTTT.

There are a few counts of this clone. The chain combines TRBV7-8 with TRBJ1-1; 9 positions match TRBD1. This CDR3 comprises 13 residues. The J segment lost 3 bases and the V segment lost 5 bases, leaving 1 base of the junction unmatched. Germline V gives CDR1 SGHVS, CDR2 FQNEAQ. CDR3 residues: CASSRDRDTEAFF. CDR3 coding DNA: TGTGCCAGCAGCCGGGACAGGGACACTGAAGCTTTCTTT.

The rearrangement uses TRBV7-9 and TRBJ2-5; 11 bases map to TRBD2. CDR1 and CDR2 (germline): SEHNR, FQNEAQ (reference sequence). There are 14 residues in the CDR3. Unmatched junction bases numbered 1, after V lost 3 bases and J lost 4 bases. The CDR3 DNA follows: TGTGCCAGCAGCTTCACTAGCGGGGGAGAGACCCAGTACTTC. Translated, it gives CASSFTSGGETQYF.

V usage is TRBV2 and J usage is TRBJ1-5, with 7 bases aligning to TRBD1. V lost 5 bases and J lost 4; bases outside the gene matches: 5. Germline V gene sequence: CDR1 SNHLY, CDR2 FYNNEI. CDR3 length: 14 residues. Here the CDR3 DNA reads TGTGCCAGCAGTAACAGGGGTCCAAATCAGCCCCAGCATTTT. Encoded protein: CASSNRGPNQPQHF.

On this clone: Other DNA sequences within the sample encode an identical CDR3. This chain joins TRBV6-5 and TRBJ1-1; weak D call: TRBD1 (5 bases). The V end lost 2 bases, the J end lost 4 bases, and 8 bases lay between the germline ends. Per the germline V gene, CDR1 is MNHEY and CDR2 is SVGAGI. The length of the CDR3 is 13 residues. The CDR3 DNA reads TGTGCCAGCAGTTACGGGGGAGGCACTGAAGCTTTCTTT. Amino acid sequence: CASSYGGGTEAFF.

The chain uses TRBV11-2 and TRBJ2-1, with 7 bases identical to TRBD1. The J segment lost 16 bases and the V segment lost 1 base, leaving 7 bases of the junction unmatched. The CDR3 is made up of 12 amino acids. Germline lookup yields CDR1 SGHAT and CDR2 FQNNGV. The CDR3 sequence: CASSLVSGGVFF. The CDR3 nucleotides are TGTGCCAGCAGCTTAGTTTCAGGGGGTGTATTCTTC.

This chain's CDR3 is CASSLISGQGTGNTIYF. The DNA of the CDR3 is TGTGCCAGCAGCTTAATCTCGGGACAGGGGACAGGAAACACCATATATTTT. The rearrangement joins TRBV7-6 to TRBJ1-3; 10 bases are shared with TRBD1. The V gene's germline CDR1 is SGHVS and CDR2 FNYEAQ. V was clipped by 2 bases and J by 4 bases; unmatched bases: 8. The CDR3 has 17 residues.

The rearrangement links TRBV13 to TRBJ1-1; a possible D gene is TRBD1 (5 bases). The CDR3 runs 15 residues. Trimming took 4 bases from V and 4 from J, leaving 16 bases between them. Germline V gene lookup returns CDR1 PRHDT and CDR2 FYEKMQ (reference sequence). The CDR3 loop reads CASSSLAGRVTEAFF. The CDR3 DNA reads TGTGCCAGCAGCTCTTTGGCAGGCAGGGTCACTGAAGCTTTCTTT.

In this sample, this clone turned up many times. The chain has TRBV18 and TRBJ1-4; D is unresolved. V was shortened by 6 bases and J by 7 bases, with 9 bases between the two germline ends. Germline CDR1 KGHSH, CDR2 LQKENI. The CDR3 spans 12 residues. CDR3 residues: CASSRTSEKLFF. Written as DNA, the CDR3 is TGTGCCAGCTCGCGCACGAGTGAAAAACTGTTTTTT.